These 30 T cell receptor beta chains were sequenced from one sample in a study of blood T cell repertoires in COVID-19. The assay was immunoSEQ multiplex PCR, and TCRdb's table has in-frame clones only and misses some. The sample includes 150,000 to 200,000 clones, nearly 85% of them seen just once. Sequenced: peripheral blood. The receptor set was obtained from a woman in her 30s with acute or convalescent COVID-19.

The chain links TRBV14 to TRBJ1-2; D gene uncertain. Looked up from germline, CDR1 is SGHDN and CDR2 is FVKESK. V lost 4 bases to trimming and J lost 2 bases, with 8 bases between them. There are 13 residues in the CDR3. CDR3: CASSLQYNYGYTF. The CDR3 DNA reads as TGTGCCAGCAGCCTACAGTACAACTATGGCTACACCTTC. Full variable domain (remainder filled in from reference TRBV14 and TRBJ1-2): EAGVTQFPSHSVIEKGQTVTLRCDPISGHDNLYWYRRVMGKEIKFLLHFVKESKQDESGMPNNRFLAERTGGTYSTLKVQPAELEDSGVYFCASSLQYNYGYTFGSGTRLTVV.

This clone was counted a single time. CDR3 nucleotide sequence: TGTGCCAGTAGTGACCGTTCGGCAGGGGTCGTAACTGAAGCTTTCTTT. As protein: CASSDRSAGVVTEAFF. The chain joins TRBV19 to TRBJ1-1; TRBD1 is a possible D gene (6 bases). Trimming pared 5 bases from V and 5 bases from J, leaving 21 bases between. This CDR3 has 16 amino acids. Germline V gene lookup returns CDR1 LNHDA and CDR2 SQIVND (reference sequence).

This rearrangement joins TRBV5-1 to TRBJ1-2; no definite D call. V was shortened by 5 bases and J by 8 bases, with 19 bases between the two germline ends. Germline lookup yields CDR1 SGHRS and CDR2 YFSETQ. The CDR3 has 14 residues. The CDR3 spells CASRSLPGSGGYTF. CDR3 coding DNA: TGCGCCAGCAGGTCCCTTCCGGGGTCGGGGGGCTACACCTTC.

The chain uses TRBV18 and TRBJ2-1, with 7 nucleotides matching TRBD2. With 0 bases clipped from V and 4 bases from J, the junction kept 3 bases outside the gene matches. CDR3 length equals 15 residues. Germline CDR1 and CDR2: KGHSH and LQKENI. The DNA for the CDR3 is TGTGCCAGCTCACCACCGGGAGCGGGGTACAATGAGCAGTTCTTC. It codes for CASSPPGAGYNEQFF. Full variable domain (rest looked up from reference TRBV18 and TRBJ2-1): NAGVMQNPRHLVRRRGQEARLRCSPMKGHSHVYWYRQLPEEGLKFMVYLQKENIIDESGMPKERFSAEFPKEGPSILRIQQVVRGDSAAYFCASSPPGAGYNEQFFGPGTRLTVL.

V and J are TRBV6-2 or TRBV6-3 and TRBJ2-1, with 8 nucleotides matching TRBD2. This CDR3 is 17 amino acids long. V shed 6 bases, J shed 0 bases, and the junction held 10 bases outside the gene matches. Germline assignment: CDR1 MNHEY and CDR2 SVGEGT. CDR3 protein: CASSPQSGRGSYNEQFF. DNA for the CDR3: TGTGCCAGCAGCCCACAAAGCGGGAGAGGCTCCTACAATGAGCAGTTCTTC.

The V gene is TRBV11-2, the J gene TRBJ2-3, with 13 bases fitting TRBD2. The ends lost 5 bases at V and 5 bases at J; junction bases unmatched: 7. This CDR3 region has 16 residues. The germline gives CDR1 SGHAT, CDR2 FQNNGV. The CDR3 loop is CASSQGLAGVGDTQYF. The CDR3 DNA is TGTGCCAGCAGCCAAGGACTAGCGGGGGTCGGAGATACGCAGTATTTT.

The chain recombines TRBV19 with TRBJ2-5; 10 bases are a match to TRBD2. V lost 5 bases, J lost 2 bases, and 8 bases stayed unmatched. The germline CDR1 and CDR2 sequences are LNHDA and SQIVND (reference sequence). CDR3 length: 16 residues. The CDR3 loop reads CASSPQVAGGQETQYF. The DNA for the CDR3 is TGTGCCAGTAGTCCTCAGGTAGCGGGGGGACAAGAGACCCAGTACTTC.

This clone was observed a handful of times. This chain uses TRBV18 with TRBJ2-1, with TRBD1 identical over 7 bases. CDR3 length: 16 residues. Germline V gives CDR1 KGHSH, CDR2 LQKENI. With 5 bases clipped from V and 6 bases from J, the junction kept 13 bases outside the gene matches. The CDR3 sequence is CASSVGQAHLPNEQFF. The CDR3 region has the DNA TGTGCCAGCTCAGTTGGACAGGCTCATTTACCCAATGAGCAGTTCTTC.

CDR3 DNA: TGCGCCAGCAGTCGTACTAGCGGGGGGGCCACAGATACGCAGTATTTT. Protein sequence: CASSRTSGGATDTQYF. The chain joins TRBV4-1 to TRBJ2-3; 13 bases line up with TRBD2. Unmatched junction bases numbered 5, after V lost 6 bases and J lost 2 bases. Germline V lookup: CDR1 MGHRA, CDR2 YSYEKL. CDR3 length equals 16 residues.

The V call is TRBV18, the J call TRBJ2-7; TRBD1 matches 7 bases. CDR1 and CDR2 (germline): KGHSH, LQKENI. V lost 2 bases to trimming and J lost 9 bases; unmatched junction nucleotides: 19. This CDR3 has 17 residues. CDR3 nucleotide sequence: TGTGCCAGCTCACCAGTTGTTGAACAGGGGCTACCTACGGTGCAGTACTTC. It yields the protein CASSPVVEQGLPTVQYF.

The chain joins TRBV29-1 to TRBJ1-1; perhaps TRBD1 as D (6 bases). With 7 bases removed from V and 4 bases from J, the gap between germline ends came to 19 bases. The CDR3 is 14 amino acids. Germline loops: CDR1 SQVTM, CDR2 ANQGSEA. In nucleotides, the CDR3 is TGCAGCGGGGGGGCAGGGTTGAGGAGCACTGAAGCTTTCTTT. As protein: CSGGAGLRSTEAFF.

The chain couples TRBV2 to TRBJ2-7; a weak D match, TRBD1 (7 bases). The CDR3 spans 17 residues. Germline V gives CDR1 SNHLY, CDR2 FYNNEI. Trimming removed 8 bases from V and 0 bases from J, with 23 bases in between. The DNA of the CDR3 is TGTGCCAGCGTTCGGAGGGGGCGAGTAGGTAGCTCCTACGAGCAGTACTTC. This gives the protein CASVRRGRVGSSYEQYF. Based on the CDR3 plus reference TRBV2 and TRBJ2-7, the full variable domain is EPEVTQTPSHQVTQMGQEVILRCVPISNHLYFYWYRQILGQKVEFLVSFYNNEISEKSEIFDDQFSVERPDGSNFTLKIRSTKLEDSAMYFCASVRRGRVGSSYEQYFGPGTRLTVT.

This clone was observed a handful of times. The V and J genes are TRBV4-3 and TRBJ1-2, with D unclear. The length of the CDR3 is 13 residues. In germline, CDR1 is LGHNA, CDR2 YSLEER. Trimming shortened V by 0 bases and J by 6 bases, and 8 bases separated the two germline ends. CDR3 DNA sequence: TGCGCCAGCAGCCAAGATGGGGAGGATGGCTACACCTTC. Translated, it gives CASSQDGEDGYTF.

This chain links TRBV12-3 or TRBV12-4 with TRBJ2-1; TRBD1 is a possible D gene (6 bases). This CDR3 is built from 12 residues. V lost 4 bases, J lost 10 bases, and 11 bases lay in between. In DNA, the CDR3 is TGTGCCAGCAGTTCACAGGGCATCGAGCAGTTCTTC. Amino acid sequence: CASSSQGIEQFF.

The V call is TRBV19, the J call TRBJ1-4; D is uncertain. CDR1 is LNHDA and CDR2 is SQIVND in the germline V gene (reference sequence). The V end was cut by 1 base, the J end by 3 bases, with 6 bases between. The CDR3 is 14 amino acids. CDR3 amino acids: CASSIGGSNEKLFF. Here the CDR3 DNA reads TGTGCCAGTAGTATAGGAGGGTCTAATGAAAAACTGTTTTTT.

CDR3 protein: CASSQAWRGNIQYF. The CDR3 DNA sequence: TGTGCCAGCAGCCAAGCTTGGCGGGGTAACATTCAGTACTTC. V usage is TRBV3-1 (or the pseudogene TRBV3-2) and J usage is TRBJ2-4, with D perhaps TRBD2 (6 bases). The length of the CDR3 is 14 residues. Germline CDR1 is LGHDT and CDR2 is YNNKEL (reference sequence). Trimming took 1 base from V and 7 from J, leaving 11 bases between them.

This clone showed up just a few times. This sequence joins TRBV9 and TRBJ2-2; 8 positions agree with TRBD1. Germline trimming cut 0 bases from V and 6 bases from J; bases unmatched to any gene: 7. This CDR3 region has 16 residues. Germline values: CDR1 SGDLS, CDR2 YYNGEE. For the CDR3, the DNA is TGTGCCAGCAGCGTAGTGTCCGGACAGGGCGCCGGGGAGCTGTTTTTT. This gives the protein CASSVVSGQGAGELFF. Filled out from reference TRBV9 and TRBJ2-2, the complete variable domain reads DSGVTQTPKHLITATGQRVTLRCSPRSGDLSVYWYQQSLDQGLQFLIQYYNGEERAKGNILERFSAQQFPDLHSELNLSSLELGDSALYFCASSVVSGQGAGELFFGEGSRLTVL.

V usage is TRBV5-8 and J usage is TRBJ1-1; D is undetermined. CDR3 size: 15 residues. CDR1 SGHTS and CDR2 YDEGEE come from the germline V gene. The V gene lost 4 bases and the J gene lost 1 base, with 14 bases spanning the gap. The CDR3 loop reads CASSNLRRGNTEAFF. DNA of the CDR3: TGTGCCAGCAGCAACCTTAGGCGGGGGAACACTGAAGCTTTCTTT.

This chain uses TRBV6-5 with TRBJ1-5; D is uncertain. Trimming left V 4 bases short and J 5 bases short, with 9 bases between. This CDR3 is built from 13 residues. Germline V gene sequence: CDR1 MNHEY, CDR2 SVGAGI. As DNA, the CDR3 is TGTGCCAGCAGTTTCAGAGGAGATCAGCCCCAGCATTTT. The encoded protein is CASSFRGDQPQHF.

The DNA of the CDR3 is TGTGCCAGCAGCCAAGATGGGGGCAGGTCCTACGAGCAGTACTTC. Protein: CASSQDGGRSYEQYF. The gene calls are TRBV14 and TRBJ2-7; the D gene is possibly TRBD1 (6 bases). The germline V gene encodes CDR1 SGHDN and CDR2 FVKESK. V lost 0 bases, J lost 1 base, and 10 bases lay in between. This CDR3 contains 15 residues. The full variable domain, its missing parts supplied by reference TRBV14 and TRBJ2-7, is EAGVTQFPSHSVIEKGQTVTLRCDPISGHDNLYWYRRVMGKEIKFLLHFVKESKQDESGMPNNRFLAERTGGTYSTLKVQPAELEDSGVYFCASSQDGGRSYEQYFGPGTRLTVT.

The chain links TRBV7-9 to TRBJ1-3, with D perhaps TRBD1 (5 bases). Germline CDR1 is SEHNR and CDR2 is FQNEAQ (reference sequence). Trimming left V 7 bases short and J 4 bases short, with 11 bases between. The CDR3 consists of 13 residues. The CDR3, as DNA: TGTGCCAGCATCGTGACAGCAGGAAACACCATATATTTT. This sequence encodes CASIVTAGNTIYF.

V and J are TRBV6-2 or TRBV6-3 and TRBJ2-2; D gene ambiguous. The germline gives CDR1 MNHEY, CDR2 SVGEGT. V was clipped by 4 bases and J by 0 bases, with 9 bases between them. This CDR3 has 15 residues. The CDR3 here is CASSLVSANTGELFF. DNA for the CDR3: TGTGCCAGCAGTTTAGTGAGCGCGAACACCGGGGAGCTGTTTTTT.

The chain joins TRBV6-4 to TRBJ1-5, with D possibly matching TRBD1 (6 bases). The CDR3 has 13 amino acids. Per germline, CDR1 MRHNA and CDR2 SNTAGT. Trimming removed 4 bases at V and 7 bases at J, with 11 bases between. The CDR3 region has the DNA TGTGCCAGCAGTGCAGGGGTAGGCCAGCCCCAGCATTTT. Protein sequence: CASSAGVGQPQHF.

The chain couples TRBV7-9 to TRBJ2-3; 9 bases agree with TRBD1. Germline V gene data show CDR1 as SEHNR and CDR2 as FQNEAQ (reference sequence). V trimming: 5 bases; J trimming: 3 bases; junction bases outside the gene matches: 6. The CDR3 is 15 amino acids. The CDR3 nucleotides are TGTGCCAGCAGCGGGGGACAGGGAGGAACAGATACGCAGTATTTT. This sequence encodes CASSGGQGGTDTQYF.

The V and J genes are TRBV28 and TRBJ1-2; D perhaps matches TRBD1 (5 bases). Germline CDR1 is MDHEN and CDR2 is SYDVKM. The ends were cut back, 8 bases at V and 11 bases at J, with 21 bases in the middle. The CDR3 has 13 residues. The chain's CDR3 is CASHTGGVVKYTF. DNA for the CDR3: TGTGCCAGCCACACCGGAGGGGTAGTAAAGTACACCTTC.

This clone has more than one count but fewer than ten. This rearrangement joins TRBV7-8 to TRBJ2-5, with D possibly matching TRBD2 (5 bases). This CDR3 comprises 14 residues. CDR1 is SGHVS, CDR2 FQNEAQ, per germline. Trimming took off 4 bases at V and 0 bases at J, with 9 bases between the two ends. CDR3 sequence: CASSSAGYQETQYF. For the CDR3, the DNA is TGTGCCAGCAGCTCCGCGGGCTACCAAGAGACCCAGTACTTC.

The chain combines TRBV5-1 with TRBJ1-2; a weak D match, TRBD1 (6 bases). Trimming pared 4 bases from V and 6 bases from J, leaving 19 bases between. Germline CDR1 reads SGHRS; CDR2 reads YFSETQ. The CDR3 runs 15 residues. CDR3 region: CASSDTGSRTDGYTF. The CDR3 coding sequence is TGCGCCAGCAGCGATACAGGGAGCAGGACGGATGGCTACACCTTC.

V usage is TRBV13 and J usage is TRBJ2-1; possible D gene TRBD2, 6 bases. Germline V gene sequence: CDR1 PRHDT, CDR2 FYEKMQ (reference sequence). CDR3 length equals 16 residues. Trimming took 3 bases from V and 10 from J, leaving 22 bases between them. CDR3 region: CASSFQWEAFTREQFF. The CDR3 DNA is TGTGCCAGCAGCTTTCAGTGGGAGGCCTTTACCAGGGAGCAGTTCTTC.

Concerning this clone itself: In the same sample, other DNA sequences code for this CDR3. The V gene is TRBV30, the J gene TRBJ1-5, with 8 nucleotides matching TRBD1. The CDR3 sequence is 12 residues long. The germline CDR1 and CDR2 sequences are GTSNPN and SVGIG (reference sequence). J lost 4 bases, V lost 5 bases, and 1 base had no gene match. This chain's CDR3 is CAWDRGNQPQHF. CDR3 nucleotide sequence: TGTGCCTGGGACAGGGGAAATCAGCCCCAGCATTTT.

The chain has TRBV7-2 and TRBJ2-3; D is undetermined. V lost 4 bases, J lost 4 bases, and 6 bases lay in between. Germline V gene data show CDR1 as SGHTA and CDR2 as FQGNSA. CDR3 length: 12 residues. The CDR3 loop reads CASSSLADTQYF. CDR3 bases: TGTGCCAGCAGCTCCCTAGCAGATACGCAGTATTTT.